Listed below are T cell receptor beta chains from one sample, sequenced in a study of T-cell reconstitution after alpha-beta-depleted transplantation in children. Using its own MiXCR run on the PCR reads, TCRdb lists one record per CDR3 protein. The sample holds approximately 350,000 distinct CDR3 sequences, 13% seen once. The specimen comprised PBMCs, sampled from the stem cell graft. The receptors were sampled from a human donor who donated a stem cell graft to a child with Fanconi anemia. Both conserved end residues are part of each CDR3. D genes are given only for firm matches. Where a row states a size, it is once, few, many or the class of an expanded clone; other rows omit it.

d_gene | abundance | j_gene | v_gene | CDR3nt | CDR3aa
. | many | TRBJ2-1 | TRBV28 | TGTGCCAGCAGTTTCGTGACAGCATACAATGAGCAGTTCTTC | CASSFVTAYNEQFF
. | few | TRBJ2-2 | TRBV2 | TGTGCCAGCAGCCTGCGAGGGGGGGGGACCGGGGAGCTGTTTTTT | CASSLRGGGTGELFF
. | . | TRBJ2-3 | TRBV20-1 | TGCAGTGCAAAGGCGCTTCACAGCACAGATACGCAGTATTTT | CSAKALHSTDTQYF
. | few | TRBJ2-5 | TRBV10-2 | TGCGCCAGCAGTGAGTCTGTTTGGGTTCCAGTGGAGACCCAGTACTTC | CASSESVWVPVETQYF
. | few | TRBJ1-1 | TRBV3-1 | TGTGCCAGCAGCCCTCCGAGCAGCACTGAAGCTTTCTTT | CASSPPSSTEAFF
. | few | TRBJ2-1 | TRBV20-1 | TGCAGTGCCCGCACTAGAGCTGGTCTAAGGAATGAGCAGTTCTTC | CSARTRAGLRNEQFF
TRBD2 | . | TRBJ2-3 | TRBV2 | TGTGCCAGCAGCCGACTCAGCGGGGGGCTAGATACGCAGTATTTT | CASSRLSGGLDTQYF
. | . | TRBJ1-2 | TRBV7-9 | TGTGCCAGCAGCTCCCCAGAGGACTATGGCTACACCTTC | CASSSPEDYGYTF
TRBD1 | few | TRBJ2-1 | TRBV12-3/TRBV12-4 | TGTGCCAGCACTCCCGGACAGGCCGTGGACGACAATGAGCAGTTCTTC | CASTPGQAVDDNEQFF
TRBD1 | many | TRBJ2-7 | TRBV5-1 | TGCGCCAGCAGCCCTGGGACAGGGGACGCCTACGAGCAGTACTTC | CASSPGTGDAYEQYF
TRBD1 | . | TRBJ1-1 | TRBV3-1 | TGTGCCAGCAGCCTAAACAGGGGGAAGGATGAAGCTTTCTTT | CASSLNRGKDEAFF
. | many | TRBJ2-3 | TRBV20-1 | TGCAGTGCTAGGTATATCCTAGATACGCAGTATTTT | CSARYILDTQYF
. | . | TRBJ2-1 | TRBV6-5 | TGTGCCAGCAAGTTGCCTAGTACAAGTGAGCAGTTCTTC | CASKLPSTSEQFF
TRBD2 | . | TRBJ2-1 | TRBV5-6 | TGTGCCAGCAGCCGGCCGGGGGGGGCTTCCTACAATGAGCAGTTCTTC | CASSRPGGASYNEQFF
. | . | TRBJ2-2 | TRBV28 | TGTGCCGGGTCGGTCGGGGTGAACACCGGGGAGCTGTTTTTT | CAGSVGVNTGELFF
. | . | TRBJ1-2 | TRBV20-1 | TGCAGTGCCGCTGCGACTGGAGGCCTCTATGGCTACACCTTC | CSAAATGGLYGYTF
TRBD1 | . | TRBJ2-3 | TRBV12-3/TRBV12-4 | TGTGCCAGCAGTTTAGGGACAGGCGCAGATACGCAGTATTTT | CASSLGTGADTQYF
. | many | TRBJ2-2 | TRBV7-8 | TGTGCCAGCAGCGCCGCGGAGGGGTGGAACACCGGGGAGCTGTTTTTT | CASSAAEGWNTGELFF
TRBD1 | few | TRBJ2-3 | TRBV5-5 | TGTGCCAGCAGCTTTTCGGGACAGGGGACGTATTTT | CASSFSGQGTYF
. | many | TRBJ1-5 | TRBV25-1 | TGTGCCAGCAGTGATCACGGGGCTGATCAGCCCCAGCATTTT | CASSDHGADQPQHF
. | few | TRBJ2-7 | TRBV7-9 | TGTGCCAGCAGCGGGGAGCAGGCCGTCTCCTACGAGCAGTACTTC | CASSGEQAVSYEQYF
TRBD2 | . | TRBJ2-1 | TRBV27 | TGTGCCAGCTCAGGTGGGGCTAGCGGGCGCAATGAGCAGTTCTTC | CASSGGASGRNEQFF
. | many | TRBJ1-5 | TRBV5-5 | TGTGCCAGCAGCTTGGCAGGTCTCAGGGACCAGCCCCAGCATTTT | CASSLAGLRDQPQHF
. | . | TRBJ2-1 | TRBV7-9 | TGTGCCAGCAGCCCTGTGCTCAATGAGCAGTTCTTC | CASSPVLNEQFF
. | few | TRBJ2-1 | TRBV12-3/TRBV12-4 | TGTGCCAGCAGCCAAAAAGCAGGGGAGCAGTTCTTC | CASSQKAGEQFF